This is a list of T cell receptor beta chains from one sample in a study of blood T cell repertoires in COVID-19. Assay used: immunoSEQ multiplex PCR; TCRdb lists only in-frame clones, some missing. The sample shows about 150,000 clones, about four fifths of them seen only once. The sample comprised PBMCs or T cells enriched from blood (not recorded which). The receptors originated from a man over 45 who had recovered from COVID-19. Each CDR3 is given with its conserved first and last residue. D genes are given only for firm matches. Expanded clones are given a class, and other clones once, few, many or no size at all.

>TRBJ1-2|TRBV19|NA|NA
CASSIGQGKRYGYTF
TGTGCCAGTAGTATAGGCCAGGGGAAGCGCTATGGCTACACCTTC
>TRBJ2-7|TRBV7-2|NA|NA
CASSLTQAPEAEQYF
TGTGCCAGCAGCCTCACCCAGGCGCCGGAGGCCGAGCAGTACTTC
>TRBJ2-1|TRBV3-1/TRBV3-2|NA|NA
CASSQLNYNEQFF
TGTGCCAGCAGCCAACTTAACTACAATGAGCAGTTCTTC
>TRBJ2-7|TRBV5-1|NA|few
CASSLGALQPLLVREQYF
TGCGCCAGCAGCCTGGGAGCCCTACAGCCCCTCTTGGTTCGCGAGCAGTACTTC
>TRBJ2-5|TRBV18|TRBD2|few
CASSPLLAGGLRETQYF
TGTGCCAGCTCACCGCTGCTAGCGGGGGGTCTCCGAGAGACCCAGTACTTC
>TRBJ2-7|TRBV7-9|TRBD1|NA
CASSPGDSEQYF
TGTGCCAGCAGCCCCGGGGACAGCGAGCAGTACTTC
>TRBJ1-2|TRBV6-1|TRBD1|NA
CASSEAGGQPNYGYTF
TGTGCCAGCAGTGAAGCGGGGGGACAGCCTAACTATGGCTACACCTTC
>TRBJ2-7|TRBV5-1|TRBD1|NA
CASSLGAGRGQGQYF
TGCGCCAGCAGCTTGGGAGCCGGTAGGGGGCAGGGGCAGTACTTC
>TRBJ2-7|TRBV7-9|TRBD2|NA
CASSLDFLGLAPNEQYF
TGTGCCAGCAGCTTAGATTTTCTCGGACTAGCGCCAAACGAGCAGTACTTC
>TRBJ2-1|TRBV7-2|NA|NA
CASRYVQGGGYNEQFF
TGTGCCAGCAGATACGTACAGGGGGGGGGCTACAATGAGCAGTTCTTC
>TRBJ2-7|TRBV14|TRBD2|few
CASSQAWGLTYEQYF
TGTGCCAGCAGCCAAGCGTGGGGACTAACCTACGAGCAGTACTTC
>TRBJ2-2|TRBV10-1|NA|NA
CASSEFGVRNGELFF
TGCGCCAGCAGTGAGTTCGGGGTCCGGAACGGGGAGCTGTTTTTT
>TRBJ2-3|TRBV7-2|TRBD1|NA
CASSPGQGATDTQYF
TGTGCCAGCAGCCCCGGACAGGGGGCGACGGATACGCAGTATTTT
>TRBJ1-5|TRBV6-5|NA|once
CASSYLGGSQPQHF
TGTGCCAGCAGTTACTTGGGGGGTAGTCAGCCCCAGCATTTT
>TRBJ2-3|TRBV11-2|NA|NA
CASSLGRARPDTQYF
TGTGCCAGCAGCCTCGGGCGGGCGAGGCCAGATACGCAGTATTTT
>TRBJ2-5|TRBV7-3|TRBD2|once
CASSRTSGEWETQYF
TGTGCCAGCAGCCGGACTAGCGGGGAGTGGGAGACCCAGTACTTC
>TRBJ1-1|TRBV6-5|NA|many
CASGESENTEAFF
TGTGCCAGCGGAGAATCGGAGAACACTGAAGCTTTCTTT
>TRBJ2-3|TRBV6-1|TRBD1|NA
CASSEAIGTVFRDTQYF
TGTGCCAGCAGTGAAGCAATAGGGACAGTCTTCAGAGATACGCAGTATTTT
>TRBJ1-1|TRBV10-3|NA|NA
CAISGGQGEAFF
TGTGCCATCAGTGGGGGTCAGGGTGAAGCTTTCTTT
>TRBJ1-3|TRBV7-8|NA|NA
CASSPRDTAVGTIYF
TGTGCCAGCAGCCCCCGGGACACCGCCGTGGGCACCATATATTTT
>TRBJ1-3|TRBV3-1/TRBV3-2|TRBD1|NA
CASRPRDRDSGNTIYF
TGTGCCAGCAGACCCCGGGACAGGGACTCTGGAAACACCATATATTTT
>TRBJ1-3|TRBV2|NA|NA
CASSRDENTIYF
TGTGCCAGCAGCAGGGATGAAAACACCATATATTTT
>TRBJ2-5|TRBV14|NA|once
CASSQGRTPDSRAWETQYF
TGTGCCAGCAGCCAAGGTAGAACACCGGACAGCCGAGCATGGGAGACCCAGTACTTC
>TRBJ1-3|TRBV12-5|TRBD1|NA
CASGGQGFSGNTIYF
TGTGCTAGTGGGGGACAGGGGTTCTCTGGAAACACCATATATTTT
>TRBJ1-5|TRBV19|NA|NA
CASSRGGSNQPQHF
TGTGCCAGTAGTAGAGGAGGAAGCAATCAGCCCCAGCATTTT
>TRBJ2-7|TRBV28|TRBD1|NA
CASSLGQGSYEQYF
TGTGCCAGCAGTTTAGGACAGGGTTCCTACGAGCAGTACTTC
>TRBJ2-5|TRBV19|TRBD1|NA
CASRPRQGGKQETQYF
TGTGCCAGTAGACCACGACAGGGTGGGAAGCAAGAGACCCAGTACTTC
>TRBJ1-1|TRBV27|NA|few
CASSLYPEGVAEAFF
TGTGCCAGCAGTTTATACCCCGAGGGGGTGGCTGAAGCTTTCTTT
>TRBJ2-1|TRBV7-9|NA|NA
CASSAPGLPYNEQFF
TGTGCCAGCAGCGCCCCGGGACTTCCCTACAATGAGCAGTTCTTC
>TRBJ2-7|TRBV13|TRBD1|NA
CASSTRQGTEQYF
TGTGCCAGCAGCACCCGACAGGGGACCGAGCAGTACTTC
>TRBJ2-1|TRBV5-1|TRBD1|NA
CAGSPGTGPYNEQFF
TGCGCCGGCAGCCCCGGGACAGGTCCTTACAATGAGCAGTTCTTC
>TRBJ2-7|TRBV15|TRBD1|NA
CATSRVGTGSYEQYF
TGTGCCACCAGCAGAGTGGGGACAGGTTCTTACGAGCAGTACTTC
>TRBJ1-4|TRBV5-6|TRBD1|NA
CASSFGTVIEKLFF
TGTGCCAGCAGCTTCGGGACAGTCATAGAAAAACTGTTTTTT
>TRBJ2-7|TRBV5-6|NA|NA
CASSLRATLYEQYF
TGTGCCAGCAGCTTGAGAGCCACTCTCTACGAGCAGTACTTC
>TRBJ2-7|TRBV7-2|NA|NA
CASRQTGSHEQYF
TGTGCCAGCAGACAAACAGGGTCCCACGAGCAGTACTTC
>TRBJ1-1|TRBV20-1|NA|NA
CSVSENTEAFF
TGCAGTGTTTCAGAGAACACTGAAGCTTTCTTT
>TRBJ1-4|TRBV27|TRBD1|NA
CATTTGWGEKLFF
TGTGCCACAACGACAGGGTGGGGTGAAAAACTGTTTTTT
>TRBJ1-6|TRBV5-6|TRBD1|once
CASSLGPGTASYNSPLHF
TGTGCCAGCAGCTTGGGGCCGGGGACAGCCTCCTATAATTCACCCCTCCACTTT
>TRBJ2-3|TRBV5-1|TRBD1|NA
CASSLARNTINSGQDQASTDTQYF
TGCGCCAGCAGCTTGGCCCGCAATACGATCAATTCGGGACAGGACCAAGCTAGCACAGATACGCAGTATTTT
>TRBJ1-3|TRBV15|NA|NA
CATSLGSGQVGNTIYF
TGTGCCACCAGCCTGGGCAGTGGGCAAGTCGGAAACACCATATATTTT
>TRBJ2-1|TRBV7-2|TRBD2|NA
CASSLVAGGSSYNEQFF
TGTGCCAGCAGCTTAGTGGCGGGGGGAAGCTCCTACAATGAGCAGTTCTTC
>TRBJ2-5|TRBV5-4|NA|NA
CASSLAPSRETQYF
TGTGCCAGCAGCTTGGCCCCTAGCAGAGAGACCCAGTACTTC
>TRBJ1-1|TRBV12-2|NA|NA
CASRFAKGARKTEAFF
NA
>TRBJ1-6|TRBV7-8|TRBD1|NA
CASSRQGTDGYNSPLHF
TGTGCCAGCAGTCGACAGGGAACGGACGGCTATAATTCACCCCTCCACTTT
>TRBJ1-1|TRBV7-9|NA|once
CASSPGVTMNTEAFF
TGTGCCAGCAGCCCGGGGGTTACGATGAACACTGAAGCTTTCTTT
>TRBJ2-3|TRBV5-1|NA|NA
CASSLPPGARTTDTQYF
TGCGCCAGCAGCCTCCCCCCGGGTGCCAGAACCACAGATACGCAGTATTTT
>TRBJ2-7|TRBV6-5|TRBD1|NA
CASSPRQGQNYEQYF
TGTGCCAGCAGCCCACGACAGGGCCAGAACTACGAGCAGTACTTC